What follows is one TCR beta chain and its context. What it recognizes is unknown. These data are taken from a study of post-analysis software for immune sequencing data. CDR1 and CDR2 (germline): PRHDT, FYEKMQ (reference sequence). J was trimmed by 2 bases and V by 5 bases; bases with no gene match: 6. The CDR3 is 15 amino acids. Findings of the study overall: TRBV5-6, TRBV5-1 and TRBV20-1 were among five TRBV segments more frequent in patients than controls.

Unique molecular identifiers had been added to the TCR beta cDNA libraries. In TCRdb, the PCR reads were re-called with MiXCR into one record per CDR3 protein. Among 450,000 to 650,000 distinct CDR3 sequences listed, 44% were seen once. Sequencing was performed on blood. This chain links TRBV13 with TRBJ2-3, with 8 bases lining up with TRBD2. This sequence originates from a girl aged 10 to 17 with multiple sclerosis. CDR3 loop: CASSGIAGNTDTQYF. The CDR3 DNA is TGTGCCAGCAGCGGGATAGCGGGAAACACAGATACGCAGTATTTT.